The rows below give T cell receptor beta chains drawn from one sample of a study of blood T cell repertoires in COVID-19. Data came from immunoSEQ multiplex PCR; TCRdb stores just in-frame clones and leaves some out. The sample contains about 310,000 clones, roughly 91% of which appear only once. Material for sequencing was peripheral blood. The receptors were sampled from a man over 45 with active or convalescent COVID-19. The CDR3 runs from the conserved cysteine through the conserved F or W. The D gene is left open where the match is weak. Clone size is given for some rows only: seen once, a few or many times, or a class if the clone is expanded.

D gene: NA
J gene: TRBJ2-1
clone size: NA
V gene: TRBV18
CDR3 protein: CASSLLSVNEQFF
CDR3 DNA: TGTGCCAGCTCCCTCTTGAGCGTCAATGAGCAGTTCTTC

D gene: TRBD1
J gene: TRBJ2-7
clone size: NA
V gene: TRBV19
CDR3 protein: CASRGQDSYEQYF
CDR3 DNA: TGTGCCAGTAGGGGACAGGATTCCTACGAGCAGTACTTC

D gene: TRBD1
J gene: TRBJ1-5
clone size: NA
V gene: TRBV19
CDR3 protein: CASSDRAELPQHF
CDR3 DNA: TGTGCCAGTAGCGACAGGGCCGAATTGCCCCAGCATTTT

D gene: NA
J gene: TRBJ2-3
clone size: once
V gene: TRBV25-1
CDR3 protein: CASSDARIGTQYF
CDR3 DNA: TGTGCCAGCAGTGATGCCAGGATCGGTACGCAGTATTTT

D gene: TRBD2
J gene: TRBJ2-5
clone size: NA
V gene: TRBV4-1
CDR3 protein: CASSQVALAGGQETQYF
CDR3 DNA: TGCGCCAGCAGCCAAGTCGCACTAGCGGGGGGGCAGGAGACCCAGTACTTC

D gene: NA
J gene: TRBJ1-1
clone size: once
V gene: TRBV30
CDR3 protein: CACSGKVGNTEAFF
CDR3 DNA: TGTGCCTGTTCGGGGAAGGTCGGGAACACTGAAGCTTTCTTT

D gene: TRBD1
J gene: TRBJ2-4
clone size: NA
V gene: TRBV29-1
CDR3 protein: CSAGGTGENIQYF
CDR3 DNA: TGCAGCGCTGGAGGGACAGGGGAAAACATTCAGTACTTC

D gene: TRBD1
J gene: TRBJ1-1
clone size: NA
V gene: TRBV6-2/TRBV6-3
CDR3 protein: CASSWSGQGPRNYNTEAFF
CDR3 DNA: TGTGCCAGCAGTTGGTCGGGACAGGGACCTCGGAACTATAACACTGAAGCTTTCTTT

D gene: TRBD1
J gene: TRBJ1-2
clone size: NA
V gene: TRBV2
CDR3 protein: CASSGQGFDYGYTF
CDR3 DNA: TGTGCCAGCAGCGGACAGGGGTTCGACTATGGCTACACCTTC

D gene: NA
J gene: TRBJ2-7
clone size: few
V gene: TRBV28
CDR3 protein: CASSATGSYEQYF
CDR3 DNA: TGTGCCAGCAGTGCCACCGGTTCCTACGAGCAGTACTTC

D gene: NA
J gene: TRBJ2-5
clone size: NA
V gene: TRBV29-1
CDR3 protein: CSVDRVRETQYF
CDR3 DNA: TGCAGCGTTGACAGGGTTCGCGAGACCCAGTACTTC

D gene: TRBD1
J gene: TRBJ2-7
clone size: NA
V gene: TRBV28
CDR3 protein: CASSEQGAVGQYF
CDR3 DNA: TGTGCCAGCAGTGAACAGGGGGCGGTTGGACAGTACTTC

D gene: NA
J gene: TRBJ2-7
clone size: NA
V gene: TRBV5-1
CDR3 protein: CASSSSDRSEQYF
CDR3 DNA: TGCGCCAGCAGCTCAAGCGACAGGTCAGAGCAGTACTTC

D gene: NA
J gene: TRBJ1-3
clone size: NA
V gene: TRBV7-3
CDR3 protein: CASSLEAGSGNTIYF
CDR3 DNA: TGTGCCAGCAGCTTAGAAGCTGGCTCTGGAAACACCATATATTTT

D gene: NA
J gene: TRBJ2-7
clone size: NA
V gene: TRBV10-1
CDR3 protein: CASSEQPSSYEQYF
CDR3 DNA: TGCGCCAGCAGTGAACAGCCCAGTTCCTACGAGCAGTACTTC

D gene: TRBD1
J gene: TRBJ1-3
clone size: NA
V gene: TRBV5-1
CDR3 protein: CASSLDRGLGNTIYF
CDR3 DNA: TGCGCCAGCAGTCTGGACAGGGGGCTTGGAAACACCATATATTTT

D gene: NA
J gene: TRBJ1-3
clone size: NA
V gene: TRBV4-3
CDR3 protein: CASSQDYGVRSSGNTIYF
CDR3 DNA: TGCGCCAGCAGCCAAGATTACGGGGTACGGTCTTCTGGAAACACCATATATTTT

D gene: NA
J gene: TRBJ1-1
clone size: NA
V gene: TRBV6-6
CDR3 protein: CASSLTDNTEAFF
CDR3 DNA: TGTGCCAGCAGCCTAACCGATAACACTGAAGCTTTCTTT

D gene: NA
J gene: TRBJ1-3
clone size: few
V gene: TRBV11-2
CDR3 protein: CASSLSRGSSGNTIYF
CDR3 DNA: TGTGCCAGCAGCTTATCAAGGGGGAGCTCTGGAAACACCATATATTTT

D gene: NA
J gene: TRBJ1-1
clone size: NA
V gene: TRBV6-6
CDR3 protein: CASTIHEYRQNTEAFF
CDR3 DNA: TGTGCCAGCACTATTCACGAGTACAGGCAGAACACTGAAGCTTTCTTT

D gene: TRBD1
J gene: TRBJ1-6
clone size: NA
V gene: TRBV19
CDR3 protein: CASSGQGSSYNSPLHF
CDR3 DNA: TGTGCCAGTAGCGGACAGGGGAGCTCCTATAATTCACCCCTCCACTTT

D gene: NA
J gene: TRBJ1-5
clone size: NA
V gene: TRBV7-2
CDR3 protein: CASSLVGEFQPQHF
CDR3 DNA: TGTGCCAGCAGCTTAGTTGGAGAGTTTCAGCCCCAGCATTTT

D gene: NA
J gene: TRBJ1-5
clone size: NA
V gene: TRBV6-6
CDR3 protein: CASSVGGRINQPQHF
CDR3 DNA: TGTGCCAGCAGTGTGGGGGGGCGAATAAATCAGCCCCAGCATTTT

D gene: TRBD1
J gene: TRBJ1-2
clone size: NA
V gene: TRBV5-1
CDR3 protein: CASSAGTGGGYGYTF
CDR3 DNA: TGCGCCAGCAGCGCCGGGACAGGGGGCGGCTATGGCTACACCTTC

D gene: NA
J gene: TRBJ2-3
clone size: NA
V gene: TRBV7-2
CDR3 protein: CASSLGGVGTTYTQYF
CDR3 DNA: TGTGCCAGCAGCCTAGGCGGGGTAGGGACCACGTATACGCAGTATTTT

D gene: TRBD1
J gene: TRBJ1-2
clone size: NA
V gene: TRBV5-1
CDR3 protein: CASSMGQAKDRSYGYTF
CDR3 DNA: TGCGCCAGCAGTATGGGACAGGCCAAAGATCGAAGCTATGGCTACACCTTC

D gene: TRBD1
J gene: TRBJ1-2
clone size: NA
V gene: TRBV4-3
CDR3 protein: CASSTGTGYGYTF
CDR3 DNA: TGCGCCAGCAGTACCGGGACAGGTTATGGCTACACCTTC

D gene: NA
J gene: TRBJ2-3
clone size: NA
V gene: TRBV18
CDR3 protein: CASSPPAGSDTQYF
CDR3 DNA: TGTGCCAGCTCACCACCCGCGGGCTCAGATACGCAGTATTTT

D gene: TRBD1
J gene: TRBJ2-2
clone size: NA
V gene: TRBV5-1
CDR3 protein: CASSLGQGFYGELFF
CDR3 DNA: TGCGCCAGCAGCTTGGGACAGGGGTTTTACGGGGAGCTGTTTTTT

D gene: NA
J gene: TRBJ2-1
clone size: NA
V gene: TRBV3-1/TRBV3-2
CDR3 protein: CASSQGPPASSYNEQFF
CDR3 DNA: TGTGCCAGCAGCCAAGGCCCTCCCGCGTCATCCTACAATGAGCAGTTCTTC

D gene: NA
J gene: TRBJ2-1
clone size: NA
V gene: TRBV18
CDR3 protein: CASSPTDGSSYNEQFF
CDR3 DNA: TGTGCCAGCTCACCCACGGACGGGAGCTCCTACAATGAGCAGTTCTTC

D gene: NA
J gene: TRBJ1-4
clone size: NA
V gene: TRBV18
CDR3 protein: CASSPPGKLGEKLFF
CDR3 DNA: TGTGCCAGCTCACCTCCAGGGAAGCTGGGTGAAAAACTGTTTTTT

D gene: NA
J gene: TRBJ1-2
clone size: NA
V gene: TRBV6-2/TRBV6-3
CDR3 protein: CASSYRQDYGYTF
CDR3 DNA: TGTGCCAGCAGTTACAGGCAGGACTATGGCTACACCTTC

D gene: NA
J gene: TRBJ2-7
clone size: NA
V gene: TRBV6-2/TRBV6-3
CDR3 protein: CASSQDRIVTYEQYF
CDR3 DNA: TGTGCCAGCAGCCAAGACAGGATCGTAACCTACGAGCAGTACTTC

D gene: TRBD1
J gene: TRBJ1-1
clone size: NA
V gene: TRBV3-1/TRBV3-2
CDR3 protein: CASSPRGLTEAFF
CDR3 DNA: TGTGCCAGCAGCCCCAGGGGGCTCACTGAAGCTTTCTTT

D gene: TRBD1
J gene: TRBJ2-7
clone size: NA
V gene: TRBV28
CDR3 protein: CASSTTTGTVEEQYF
CDR3 DNA: TGTGCCAGCAGTACTACAACCGGGACAGTGGAAGAGCAGTACTTC

D gene: NA
J gene: TRBJ2-2
clone size: NA
V gene: TRBV28
CDR3 protein: CASSVGQITGELFF
CDR3 DNA: TGTGCCAGCAGTGTTGGACAGATCACCGGGGAGCTGTTTTTT

D gene: TRBD1
J gene: TRBJ1-2
clone size: once
V gene: TRBV10-1
CDR3 protein: CASRGPDRDNYGYTF
CDR3 DNA: TGCGCCAGCAGGGGACCGGACAGGGACAACTATGGCTACACCTTC

D gene: NA
J gene: TRBJ2-2
clone size: NA
V gene: TRBV7-3
CDR3 protein: CASSSHPGLNTGELFF
CDR3 DNA: TGTGCCAGCAGTTCCCATCCAGGACTGAACACCGGGGAGCTGTTTTTT

D gene: NA
J gene: TRBJ1-1
clone size: NA
V gene: TRBV12-3/TRBV12-4
CDR3 protein: CASSLLLTEAFF
CDR3 DNA: TGTGCCAGCAGTTTACTTCTCACTGAAGCTTTCTTT

D gene: TRBD2
J gene: TRBJ2-1
clone size: NA
V gene: TRBV6-5
CDR3 protein: CASSRLAGGYEQFF
CDR3 DNA: TGTGCCAGCAGTAGGCTAGCGGGAGGCTATGAGCAGTTCTTC